The T cell receptor (beta chain) under discussion was sequenced for a study of technical replicates of blood from a few donors. Generated by immunoSEQ multiplex PCR, the TCRdb table keeps only in-frame clones and is missing some. The sample includes around 53,000 clones, approximately 90% of them seen just once. Trimming cost V 3 bases and J 2 bases; bases outside gene matches: 5. Germline assignment: CDR1 SGHRS and CDR2 YFSETQ. The CDR3 has 15 residues. The sequence came from a human donor in good health. Some clones in this sample may be carry-over from other donors' samples. The chain links TRBV5-1 to TRBJ2-3, with 8 bases lining up with TRBD2. The sample taken for sequencing was PBMCs. CDR3 in amino acids: CASSWRAGATDTQYF. The DNA for the CDR3 is TGCGCCAGCAGCTGGCGAGCGGGGGCCACAGATACGCAGTATTTT. Full variable domain (outside the CDR3, taken from reference TRBV5-1 and TRBJ2-3): KAGVTQTPRYLIKTRGQQVTLSCSPISGHRSVSWYQQTPGQGLQFLFEYFSETQRNKGNFPGRFSGRQFSNSRSEMNVSTLELGDSALYLCASSWRAGATDTQYFGPGTRLTVL.